Below, 23 T cell receptor beta chains from the same sample are listed, as sequenced in a study of cytomegalovirus exposure and HLA in healthy donors. Primers: 60 Vbeta forward and 13 Jbeta reverse. TCRdb keeps only in-frame clones here, not all; method: immunoSEQ multiplex PCR. The repertoire holds some 190,000 clones, with around 79% as singletons. Sequences were obtained from PBMCs. These TCRs come from a woman between 50 and 59 years old in good health and CMV-seronegative.

This clone was recorded only once. The genes are TRBV29-1 and TRBJ2-7; TRBD2 matches at 7 bases. J lost 3 bases, V lost 0 bases, and 8 bases had no gene match. This CDR3 comprises 15 residues. Per the germline V gene, CDR1 is SQVTM and CDR2 is ANQGSEA. For the CDR3, the DNA is TGCAGCGTTGAAGAGGGGGGGATCGGGCTCTACGAGCAGTACTTC. Its protein product is CSVEEGGIGLYEQYF.

The gene calls are TRBV6-5 and TRBJ1-1, with 7 bases that match TRBD1. Germline V lookup: CDR1 MNHEY, CDR2 SVGAGI. This CDR3 has 15 residues. Trimming removed 5 bases from V and 1 base from J; junction bases left unmatched: 7. CDR3 coding DNA: TGTGCCAGCAGTCAACAGGGACAGACGAACACTGAAGCTTTCTTT. Its translation: CASSQQGQTNTEAFF.

This clone was detected only once. The V and J genes are TRBV7-2 and TRBJ1-3; possible D gene TRBD1, 5 bases. This CDR3 comprises 17 residues. Germline V gene sequence: CDR1 SGHTA, CDR2 FQGNSA. The V gene lost 1 base and the J gene lost 2 bases, with 15 bases spanning the gap. CDR3 region: CASSLVSGVMTGNTIYF. DNA for the CDR3: TGTGCCAGCAGCTTAGTTTCGGGGGTTATGACTGGAAACACCATATATTTT.

V and J are TRBV6-1 and TRBJ1-5; D not resolved. The CDR3 is 13 residues long. The germline V gene encodes CDR1 MNHNS and CDR2 SASEGT. V lost 7 bases, J lost 6 bases, and 13 bases lay in between. The CDR3: CASILRVGQPQHF. The CDR3 nucleotides read TGTGCCAGCATCCTCCGGGTTGGTCAGCCCCAGCATTTT.

J is TRBJ2-7 and V is TRBV7-2, with TRBD1 matching 8 bases. The CDR3 totals 14 residues. In germline, CDR1 is SGHTA, CDR2 FQGNSA. The junction had 5 bases not matched to a gene; V was cut back by 5 bases and J by 2 bases. As DNA, the CDR3 is TGTGCCAGCAGCACCACGGGACAGGCCTACGAGCAGTACTTC. It yields the protein CASSTTGQAYEQYF.

The rearrangement joins TRBV7-9 to TRBJ2-7; 10 nucleotides line up with TRBD2. V trimming: 5 bases; J trimming: 4 bases; junction bases outside the gene matches: 8. CDR3 length equals 15 residues. CDR1 is SEHNR, CDR2 FQNEAQ, per germline (reference sequence). The CDR3 region has the DNA TGTGCCAGCAGCCCGCGGGTAGCGGGAGGTTACGAGCAGTACTTC. Translated: CASSPRVAGGYEQYF. The full variable domain, rest sourced from reference TRBV7-9 and TRBJ2-7, is DTGVSQNPRHKITKRGQNVTFRCDPISEHNRLYWYRQTLGQGPEFLTYFQNEAQLEKSRLLSDRFSAERPKGSFSTLEIQRTEQGDSAMYLCASSPRVAGGYEQYFGPGTRLTVT.

This clone was detected once. V gene TRBV5-1 combines with J gene TRBJ2-1, with D possibly matching TRBD2 (6 bases). Germline-derived CDR1 and CDR2 are SGHRS and YFSETQ. The CDR3 extends over 15 amino acids. V was trimmed by 1 base and J by 6 bases, leaving 14 bases between them. Written as DNA, the CDR3 is TGCGCCAGCAGCTTGTTAGGGGACTTTCCCAATGAGCAGTTCTTC. It is translated as CASSLLGDFPNEQFF.

The V and J genes are TRBV6-1 and TRBJ2-5; TRBD2 aligns across 7 bases. Losses at the gene ends were 1 base for V and 5 bases for J; bases not matched to a gene: 10. The CDR3 runs to 16 residues. Germline lookup yields CDR1 MNHNS and CDR2 SASEGT. CDR3 in amino acids: CASSEEAGAPPETQYF. The CDR3 region has the DNA TGTGCCAGCAGTGAAGAGGCGGGAGCGCCCCCGGAGACCCAGTACTTC.

The chain recombines TRBV6-5 with TRBJ1-2; D is uncertain. This CDR3 spans 12 amino acids. Germline V lookup: CDR1 MNHEY, CDR2 SVGAGI. V dropped 8 bases and J dropped 4 bases, with 11 bases sitting between them. DNA of the CDR3: TGTGCCAGCGCAGAGGGCAGCTATGGCTACACCTTC. Encoded protein: CASAEGSYGYTF.

The V gene is TRBV19, the J gene TRBJ1-5, with D tentatively TRBD1 (5 bases). The length of the CDR3 is 13 residues. Germline assignment: CDR1 LNHDA and CDR2 SQIVND (reference sequence). Deletions cut 6 bases from V and 4 bases from J, with 10 bases between. Here the CDR3 DNA reads TGTGCCAGTAGGGGGGGGTCGAATCAGCCCCAGCATTTT. Translated: CASRGGSNQPQHF.

This clone has just one count. The V gene is TRBV6-6, the J gene TRBJ1-3; no clear D. Germline V gene lookup returns CDR1 MNHNY and CDR2 SVGAGI (reference sequence). Trimming took off 0 bases at V and 4 bases at J, with 13 bases between the two ends. The CDR3 loop spans 16 amino acids. CDR3 region: CASSYSRDAVGNTIYF. The CDR3 nucleotides are TGTGCCAGCAGTTACTCGAGAGATGCGGTCGGAAACACCATATATTTT.

This clone occurred a few times. This sequence joins TRBV10-3 and TRBJ2-2, with a weak D call TRBD1 (6 bases). Germline CDR1 reads ENHRY; CDR2 reads SYGVKD. The CDR3 is 12 residues long. Between the trimmed V and J ends, which lost 10 bases and 3 bases, there was a span of 9 bases. The CDR3 region has the DNA TGTGCCAGCCAGGGGTACACCGGGGAGCTGTTTTTT. Its protein product is CASQGYTGELFF.

The rearrangement uses TRBV2 and TRBJ2-5; TRBD1 agrees at 9 bases. Trimming removed 6 bases from V and 0 bases from J; junction bases left unmatched: 5. The length of the CDR3 is 15 residues. Looked up from germline, CDR1 is SNHLY and CDR2 is FYNNEI. The CDR3 region has the DNA TGTGCCAGCAGGGGGACAGGGTCGTACCAAGAGACCCAGTACTTC. Protein product: CASRGTGSYQETQYF.

The rearrangement uses TRBV18 and TRBJ2-7; weak D call: TRBD2 (6 bases). The V end lost 6 bases, the J end lost 1 base, and 13 bases lay between the germline ends. The CDR3 is made up of 14 amino acids. Germline V gene data show CDR1 as KGHSH and CDR2 as LQKENI. Written as DNA, the CDR3 is TGTGCCAGCTCCCCCGCAGGAGGGTCCTACGAGCAGTACTTC. Protein sequence: CASSPAGGSYEQYF.

CDR3 nucleotides: TGTGCCAGCAGCCCAGACGGGGGGAGGGAAAACATTCAGTACTTC. Protein sequence: CASSPDGGRENIQYF. The rearrangement links TRBV7-6 to TRBJ2-4, with 7 bases matching TRBD2. Germline V gene lookup returns CDR1 SGHVS and CDR2 FNYEAQ. CDR3 size: 15 residues. V was clipped by 5 bases and J by 5 bases; unmatched bases: 9.

J is TRBJ1-5 and V is TRBV6-1; D unclear. This CDR3 comprises 15 residues. The germline V and J ends were trimmed by 3 bases and 4 bases, with 13 bases remaining between them. Looked up from germline, CDR1 is MNHNS and CDR2 is SASEGT. CDR3 in DNA: TGTGCCAGCAGTGATCCCCACCGAGGGAATCAGCCCCAGCATTTT. The encoded protein is CASSDPHRGNQPQHF.

The genes are TRBV5-1 and TRBJ2-7; TRBD1 agrees at 9 bases. Germline V gene sequence: CDR1 SGHRS, CDR2 YFSETQ. V lost 0 bases and J lost 6; bases outside the gene matches: 7. This CDR3 comprises 15 residues. The CDR3 protein is CASSLDGTGMGEQYF. The CDR3 DNA reads TGCGCCAGCAGCTTGGACGGGACAGGGATGGGCGAGCAGTACTTC. The full variable domain, with the rest looked up from reference TRBV5-1 and TRBJ2-7, is KAGVTQTPRYLIKTRGQQVTLSCSPISGHRSVSWYQQTPGQGLQFLFEYFSETQRNKGNFPGRFSGRQFSNSRSEMNVSTLELGDSALYLCASSLDGTGMGEQYFGPGTRLTVT.

J is TRBJ1-2 and V is TRBV11-2, with D possibly being TRBD1 (6 bases). Germline V gives CDR1 SGHAT, CDR2 FQNNGV. The V and J ends lost 1 base and 3 bases respectively, with 18 bases between them. The CDR3 contains 17 residues. The chain's CDR3 is CASSLVGRGRLDYGYTF. CDR3 in DNA: TGTGCCAGCAGCTTAGTGGGCAGGGGACGGCTGGACTATGGCTACACCTTC.

This clone was observed a single time. The chain couples TRBV5-5 to TRBJ1-4; no definite D call. Trimming took 0 bases from V and 8 from J, leaving 11 bases between them. The CDR3 consists of 14 residues. CDR1 and CDR2 (germline): SGHKS, YYEKEE (reference sequence). The CDR3 reads CASSLAPTREKLFF. CDR3 bases: TGTGCCAGCAGCTTGGCCCCCACCCGGGAAAAACTGTTTTTT.

The rearrangement links TRBV29-1 to TRBJ2-5; TRBD1 agrees at 8 bases. With 6 bases clipped from V and 4 bases from J, the junction kept 7 bases outside the gene matches. The CDR3 is 13 residues long. The germline V gene encodes CDR1 SQVTM and CDR2 ANQGSEA. CDR3 sequence: CSVARDRTETQYF. The CDR3 DNA reads TGCAGCGTGGCCCGGGACAGGACAGAGACCCAGTACTTC.

The chain joins TRBV21-1 to TRBJ2-7; no check of the table's D call, TRBD2, against the DNA was made. TRBV21-1 is described as a pseudogene. The CDR3 is 16 amino acids. Here the CDR3 reads CASSKEAPGGPNEQYF. CDR3 DNA: TGTGCCAGCAGCAAAGAGGCTCCGGGAGGGCCCAACGAGCAGTACTTC.

V usage is TRBV9 and J usage is TRBJ2-6; D gene ambiguous. Germline CDR1 reads SGDLS; CDR2 reads YYNGEE. V was shortened by 0 bases and J by 3 bases, with 10 bases between the two germline ends. The CDR3 covers 16 residues. CDR3 sequence: CASSVGVTVGANVLTF. The DNA of the CDR3 is TGTGCCAGCAGCGTAGGGGTCACAGTTGGGGCCAACGTCCTGACTTTC.

The rearrangement uses TRBV27 and TRBJ1-5; TRBD1 is a possible D gene (6 bases). V was clipped by 6 bases and J by 2 bases, with 11 bases between them. CDR1 and CDR2 from the germline V gene are MNHEY and SMNVEV (reference sequence). The CDR3 loop spans 14 amino acids. CDR3 bases: TGTGCCAGCAGAAACAGGGCGGGCAATCAGCCCCAGCATTTT. This translates into CASRNRAGNQPQHF.